A selection of T cell receptor beta chains follows, all from one sample in a study of post-analysis software for immune sequencing data. MiXCR was run by TCRdb on the PCR reads, yielding one entry per CDR3 protein. Among around 200,000 distinct CDR3 sequences listed, over 25% were seen once. The sample consisted of blood. All receptors derive from a girl under 18 with multiple sclerosis. The CDR3 runs from the conserved cysteine through the conserved F or W. The order of the fields is V gene, D gene, J gene, clone size, CDR3 protein, CDR3 DNA. The D gene is left open where the match is weak. Clone size, where shown, is once, few, many, or a class for clones that have expanded.

V gene: TRBV10-3
D gene: NA
J gene: TRBJ2-7
clone size: many
CDR3 protein: CAIGQVTYEQYF
CDR3 DNA: TGTGCCATCGGGCAGGTGACCTACGAGCAGTACTTC

V gene: TRBV5-1
D gene: NA
J gene: TRBJ2-3
clone size: NA
CDR3 protein: CASRPAGTDTQYF
CDR3 DNA: TGCGCCAGCAGACCGGCCGGGACAGATACGCAGTATTTT

V gene: TRBV20-1
D gene: NA
J gene: TRBJ1-3
clone size: few
CDR3 protein: CSASAGADSGNTIYF
CDR3 DNA: TGCAGTGCTAGCGCAGGGGCAGACTCTGGAAACACCATATATTTT

V gene: TRBV5-1
D gene: NA
J gene: TRBJ2-1
clone size: many
CDR3 protein: CASSFRTLIGLNEQFF
CDR3 DNA: TGCGCCAGCAGCTTCCGGACGTTAATCGGGCTGAATGAGCAGTTCTTC

V gene: TRBV6-5
D gene: NA
J gene: TRBJ1-2
clone size: few
CDR3 protein: CASGISWGGSYGYTF
CDR3 DNA: TGTGCCAGCGGAATATCCTGGGGGGGAAGTTATGGCTACACCTTC

V gene: TRBV6-2/TRBV6-3
D gene: NA
J gene: TRBJ2-5
clone size: many
CDR3 protein: CASSSRRETQYF
CDR3 DNA: TGTGCCAGCAGTTCTAGGCGGGAGACCCAGTACTTC

V gene: TRBV11-2
D gene: TRBD2
J gene: TRBJ2-1
clone size: many
CDR3 protein: CASSLAVRGIHNEQFF
CDR3 DNA: TGTGCCAGCAGCTTAGCGGTGCGGGGGATCCACAATGAGCAGTTCTTC

V gene: TRBV5-5
D gene: NA
J gene: TRBJ2-7
clone size: many
CDR3 protein: CASSLVMYAYEQYF
CDR3 DNA: TGTGCCAGCAGCTTGGTCATGTACGCCTACGAGCAGTACTTC

V gene: TRBV10-3
D gene: NA
J gene: TRBJ1-5
clone size: NA
CDR3 protein: CAIKGDSNQPQHF
CDR3 DNA: TGTGCCATCAAAGGGGATAGCAATCAGCCCCAGCATTTT

V gene: TRBV14
D gene: NA
J gene: TRBJ2-2
clone size: few
CDR3 protein: CASSQATAWNTGELFF
CDR3 DNA: TGTGCCAGCAGCCAGGCGACAGCATGGAACACCGGGGAGCTGTTTTTT

V gene: TRBV12-3/TRBV12-4
D gene: NA
J gene: TRBJ2-7
clone size: many
CDR3 protein: CASSLVWGAGATYEQYF
CDR3 DNA: TGTGCCAGCAGTTTAGTCTGGGGAGCAGGGGCTACCTACGAGCAGTACTTC

V gene: TRBV12-3/TRBV12-4
D gene: TRBD2
J gene: TRBJ2-3
clone size: few
CDR3 protein: CASSRTSGPDTQYF
CDR3 DNA: TGTGCCAGCAGTCGGACTAGCGGCCCAGATACGCAGTATTTT

V gene: TRBV5-1
D gene: TRBD1
J gene: TRBJ1-1
clone size: few
CDR3 protein: CASQTQGDTEAFF
CDR3 DNA: TGCGCCAGCCAAACCCAGGGGGATACTGAAGCTTTCTTT

V gene: TRBV20-1
D gene: TRBD1
J gene: TRBJ2-3
clone size: few
CDR3 protein: CSASPGTGGDTQYF
CDR3 DNA: TGCAGTGCTAGTCCCGGGACAGGGGGCGATACGCAGTATTTT

V gene: TRBV12-3/TRBV12-4
D gene: NA
J gene: TRBJ2-3
clone size: NA
CDR3 protein: CASRYTGDATDAQYF
CDR3 DNA: TGTGCCAGCCGCTACACGGGGGATGCCACAGATGCGCAGTATTTT

V gene: TRBV24-1
D gene: NA
J gene: TRBJ2-1
clone size: many
CDR3 protein: CATSDLPGTSRVSEQFF
CDR3 DNA: TGTGCCACCAGTGATTTGCCGGGGACATCGAGGGTGAGTGAGCAGTTCTTC

V gene: TRBV5-1
D gene: NA
J gene: TRBJ1-2
clone size: NA
CDR3 protein: CASSLDPAGSGYTF
CDR3 DNA: TGCGCCAGCAGCTTGGATCCGGCAGGGTCTGGCTACACCTTC

V gene: TRBV4-1
D gene: NA
J gene: TRBJ1-4
clone size: NA
CDR3 protein: CASSQDGRPSDQLFF
CDR3 DNA: TGCGCCAGCAGCCAAGATGGAAGACCCAGCGACCAACTGTTTTTT

V gene: TRBV30
D gene: NA
J gene: TRBJ2-7
clone size: NA
CDR3 protein: CAWSVRGGPYEQYF
CDR3 DNA: TGTGCCTGGAGTGTACGGGGAGGCCCCTACGAGCAGTACTTC

V gene: TRBV7-2
D gene: NA
J gene: TRBJ2-3
clone size: many
CDR3 protein: CASSLGVGQGTQYF
CDR3 DNA: TGTGCCAGCAGCTTGGGGGTAGGGCAGGGTACGCAGTATTTT

V gene: TRBV2
D gene: NA
J gene: TRBJ1-1
clone size: NA
CDR3 protein: CASSRQMNTEAFF
CDR3 DNA: TGTGCCAGCTCGAGACAGATGAACACTGAAGCTTTCTTT

V gene: TRBV28
D gene: NA
J gene: TRBJ1-5
clone size: few
CDR3 protein: CASSRPLGGAGNQPQHF
CDR3 DNA: TGTGCCAGCAGCCGCCCCCTGGGGGGCGCGGGCAATCAGCCCCAGCATTTT

V gene: TRBV29-1
D gene: NA
J gene: TRBJ1-3
clone size: NA
CDR3 protein: CSGGLGNTTYF
CDR3 DNA: TGCAGCGGGGGTCTTGGAAACACCACATATTTT

V gene: TRBV5-1
D gene: TRBD1
J gene: TRBJ1-4
clone size: few
CDR3 protein: CASSWDSENEKLFF
CDR3 DNA: TGCGCCAGCAGCTGGGACAGCGAGAATGAAAAACTGTTTTTT

V gene: TRBV7-2
D gene: TRBD1
J gene: TRBJ2-7
clone size: many
CDR3 protein: CASSTGAGYEQYF
CDR3 DNA: TGTGCCAGCAGTACAGGGGCGGGCTACGAGCAGTACTTC

V gene: TRBV20-1
D gene: TRBD2
J gene: TRBJ2-7
clone size: NA
CDR3 protein: CSARGPGTNYYEQYF
CDR3 DNA: TGCAGTGCTAGAGGGCCCGGGACTAATTACTATGAGCAGTACTTC

V gene: TRBV7-9
D gene: NA
J gene: TRBJ2-7
clone size: few
CDR3 protein: CASSFGSTPYEQYF
CDR3 DNA: TGTGCCAGCAGCTTCGGTTCCACCCCCTACGAGCAGTACTTC

V gene: TRBV20-1
D gene: NA
J gene: TRBJ1-4
clone size: many
CDR3 protein: CSAKIGRANEKLFF
CDR3 DNA: TGCAGTGCTAAGATCGGCAGGGCCAACGAAAAACTGTTTTTT

V gene: TRBV5-5
D gene: NA
J gene: TRBJ2-1
clone size: NA
CDR3 protein: CASSLGLAHNGQFF
CDR3 DNA: TGTGCCAGCAGCTTGGGCCTAGCGCACAATGGGCAGTTCTTC

V gene: TRBV20-1
D gene: TRBD2
J gene: TRBJ2-1
clone size: many
CDR3 protein: CSARERLAGATNEQFF
CDR3 DNA: TGCAGTGCTAGAGAGAGACTAGCGGGAGCGACCAATGAGCAGTTCTTC

V gene: TRBV21-1
D gene: NA
J gene: TRBJ2-1
clone size: NA
CDR3 protein: CASTQGRGGLQFF
CDR3 DNA: TGTGCCAGCACCCAAGGGCGGGGGGGCTTGCAGTTCTTC

V gene: TRBV20-1
D gene: NA
J gene: TRBJ2-4
clone size: NA
CDR3 protein: CSARTGLGKNIQYF
CDR3 DNA: TGCAGTGCTAGAACGGGACTGGGAAAAAACATTCAGTACTTC

V gene: TRBV6-1
D gene: TRBD1
J gene: TRBJ1-1
clone size: NA
CDR3 protein: CASSAGQGQKAFF
CDR3 DNA: TGTGCCAGCAGTGCCGGACAGGGACAGAAAGCTTTCTTT

V gene: TRBV20-1
D gene: NA
J gene: TRBJ2-1
clone size: many
CDR3 protein: CSARDLGSRDEQFF
CDR3 DNA: TGCAGTGCTAGAGATCTGGGTAGCAGGGATGAGCAGTTCTTC

V gene: TRBV7-2
D gene: NA
J gene: TRBJ2-1
clone size: few
CDR3 protein: CASSLARHSEQFF
CDR3 DNA: TGTGCCAGCAGCTTAGCAAGGCACAGTGAGCAGTTCTTC

V gene: TRBV18
D gene: NA
J gene: TRBJ2-3
clone size: many
CDR3 protein: CASSQLAVSTDTQYF
CDR3 DNA: TGTGCCAGCTCACAACTAGCAGTGAGCACAGATACGCAGTATTTT

V gene: TRBV12-3/TRBV12-4
D gene: NA
J gene: TRBJ2-7
clone size: many
CDR3 protein: CASRGSYEQYF
CDR3 DNA: TGTGCCAGCAGGGGGTCCTACGAGCAGTACTTC

V gene: TRBV12-3/TRBV12-4
D gene: TRBD1
J gene: TRBJ1-1
clone size: NA
CDR3 protein: CASSYTTGVSEAFF
CDR3 DNA: TGTGCCAGCAGTTATACAACAGGGGTTTCTGAAGCTTTCTTT

V gene: TRBV5-1
D gene: NA
J gene: TRBJ2-5
clone size: many
CDR3 protein: CASSLTSSQETQYF
CDR3 DNA: TGCGCCAGCAGCCTAACTAGCAGCCAAGAGACCCAGTACTTC

V gene: TRBV7-9
D gene: TRBD2
J gene: TRBJ2-1
clone size: many
CDR3 protein: CASSLGGTSVVEQFF
CDR3 DNA: TGTGCCAGCAGCTTAGGTGGGACTAGCGTCGTTGAGCAGTTCTTC

V gene: TRBV3-1
D gene: NA
J gene: TRBJ2-7
clone size: many
CDR3 protein: CASSHGAYEQYF
CDR3 DNA: TGTGCCAGCAGCCATGGGGCCTACGAGCAGTACTTC

V gene: TRBV7-2
D gene: NA
J gene: TRBJ2-1
clone size: NA
CDR3 protein: CASSPGTGGKNEQFF
CDR3 DNA: TGTGCCAGCAGCCCCGGGACCGGCGGTAAGAATGAGCAGTTCTTC

V gene: TRBV12-3/TRBV12-4
D gene: TRBD2
J gene: TRBJ2-5
clone size: NA
CDR3 protein: CASSWPGLGGRETQYF
CDR3 DNA: TGTGCCAGCAGCTGGCCGGGACTAGGGGGTCGAGAGACCCAGTACTTC

V gene: TRBV7-2
D gene: TRBD1
J gene: TRBJ2-7
clone size: NA
CDR3 protein: CASSLAGTGVYEQYF
CDR3 DNA: TGTGCCAGCAGCTTAGCCGGGACAGGGGTCTACGAGCAGTACTTC

V gene: TRBV24-1
D gene: NA
J gene: TRBJ1-2
clone size: NA
CDR3 protein: CATEDSNYGYTF
CDR3 DNA: TGTGCCACCGAGGACAGCAACTATGGCTACACCTTC

V gene: TRBV6-5
D gene: NA
J gene: TRBJ2-7
clone size: NA
CDR3 protein: CASSSPGVLSYEQYF
CDR3 DNA: TGTGCCAGCAGTTCTCCAGGGGTTCTCTCCTACGAGCAGTACTTC

V gene: TRBV6-2/TRBV6-3
D gene: TRBD1
J gene: TRBJ1-5
clone size: many
CDR3 protein: CASSYSAGGSGQPQHF
CDR3 DNA: TGTGCCAGCAGTTACTCCGCAGGGGGCTCAGGTCAGCCCCAGCATTTT

V gene: TRBV6-5
D gene: NA
J gene: TRBJ1-2
clone size: many
CDR3 protein: CAPPAEGYGYTF
CDR3 DNA: TGTGCCCCCCCCGCAGAGGGCTATGGCTACACCTTC

V gene: TRBV12-3/TRBV12-4
D gene: NA
J gene: TRBJ1-2
clone size: few
CDR3 protein: CASSEDRGPRNYGYTF
CDR3 DNA: TGTGCCAGCAGCGAAGATAGAGGGCCAAGAAACTATGGCTACACCTTC

V gene: TRBV7-2
D gene: NA
J gene: TRBJ2-7
clone size: many
CDR3 protein: CASSYGGPEEQYF
CDR3 DNA: TGTGCCAGCAGCTATGGGGGGCCTGAGGAGCAGTACTTC

V gene: TRBV5-1
D gene: NA
J gene: TRBJ2-1
clone size: few
CDR3 protein: CASSLVGGNNEQFF
CDR3 DNA: TGCGCCAGCAGCTTGGTCGGGGGCAACAATGAGCAGTTCTTC

V gene: TRBV29-1
D gene: TRBD1
J gene: TRBJ2-6
clone size: many
CDR3 protein: CSVDDRGVAGANVLTF
CDR3 DNA: TGCAGCGTGGATGACAGGGGTGTTGCTGGGGCCAACGTCCTGACTTTC

V gene: TRBV5-1
D gene: NA
J gene: TRBJ1-6
clone size: few
CDR3 protein: CASSLAGRAFGAGSPLHF
CDR3 DNA: TGCGCCAGCAGCTTAGCCGGCAGGGCATTTGGGGCAGGATCACCCCTCCACTTT

V gene: TRBV28
D gene: NA
J gene: TRBJ2-3
clone size: many
CDR3 protein: CASSWWGADTQYF
CDR3 DNA: TGTGCCAGCAGTTGGTGGGGGGCAGATACGCAGTATTTT

V gene: TRBV20-1
D gene: TRBD2
J gene: TRBJ2-1
clone size: NA
CDR3 protein: CSASRGGPYNEQFF
CDR3 DNA: TGCAGTGCTAGTCGCGGGGGGCCCTACAATGAGCAGTTCTTC

V gene: TRBV29-1
D gene: NA
J gene: TRBJ2-2
clone size: NA
CDR3 protein: CSVEDCDTGELFF
CDR3 DNA: TGCAGCGTTGAAGACTGCGACACCGGGGAGCTGTTTTTT

V gene: TRBV27
D gene: TRBD2
J gene: TRBJ2-4
clone size: many
CDR3 protein: CASSFVGGEGLAKNIQYF
CDR3 DNA: TGTGCCAGCAGTTTTGTAGGAGGGGAGGGACTAGCCAAAAACATTCAGTACTTC

V gene: TRBV24-1
D gene: NA
J gene: TRBJ2-7
clone size: many
CDR3 protein: CATSDPRMQGASYEQYF
CDR3 DNA: TGTGCCACCAGTGATCCCAGGATGCAGGGCGCTTCCTACGAGCAGTACTTC

V gene: TRBV28
D gene: NA
J gene: TRBJ1-1
clone size: NA
CDR3 protein: CASSQSQGHTEAFF
CDR3 DNA: TGTGCCAGCAGCCAGTCGCAGGGACACACTGAAGCTTTCTTT

V gene: TRBV6-6
D gene: TRBD1
J gene: TRBJ1-5
clone size: many
CDR3 protein: CASRYGQGNDNQPQHF
CDR3 DNA: TGTGCCAGCAGATACGGACAGGGGAATGACAATCAGCCCCAGCATTTT